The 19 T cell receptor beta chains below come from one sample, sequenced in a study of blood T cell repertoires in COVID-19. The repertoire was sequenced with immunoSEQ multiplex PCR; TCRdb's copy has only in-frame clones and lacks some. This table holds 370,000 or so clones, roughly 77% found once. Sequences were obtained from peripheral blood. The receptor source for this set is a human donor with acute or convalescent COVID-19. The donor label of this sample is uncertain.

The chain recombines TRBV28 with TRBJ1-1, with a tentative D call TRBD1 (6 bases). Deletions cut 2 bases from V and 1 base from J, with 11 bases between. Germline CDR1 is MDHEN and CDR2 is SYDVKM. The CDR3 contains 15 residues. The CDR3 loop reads CASSLGGAGNTEAFF. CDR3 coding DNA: TGTGCCAGCAGTTTAGGGGGGGCTGGGAACACTGAAGCTTTCTTT. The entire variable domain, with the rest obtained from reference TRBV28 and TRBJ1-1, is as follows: DVKVTQSSRYLVKRTGEKVFLECVQDMDHENMFWYRQDPGLGLRLIYFSYDVKMKEKGDIPEGYSVSREKKERFSLILESASTNQTSMYLCASSLGGAGNTEAFFGQGTRLTVV.

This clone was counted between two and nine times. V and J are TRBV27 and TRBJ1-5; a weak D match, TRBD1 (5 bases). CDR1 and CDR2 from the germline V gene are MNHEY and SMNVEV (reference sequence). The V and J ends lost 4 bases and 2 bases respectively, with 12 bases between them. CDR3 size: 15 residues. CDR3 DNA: TGTGCCAGCAGTTCACAAAGGGGTGGCAATCAGCCCCAGCATTTT. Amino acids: CASSSQRGGNQPQHF.

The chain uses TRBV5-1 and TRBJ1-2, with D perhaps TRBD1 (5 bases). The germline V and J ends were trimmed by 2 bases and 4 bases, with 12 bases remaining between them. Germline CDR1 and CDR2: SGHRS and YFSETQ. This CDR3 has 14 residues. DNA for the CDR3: TGCGCCAGCAGCTTACCCCGGGGGGGCTATGGCTACACCTTC. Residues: CASSLPRGGYGYTF.

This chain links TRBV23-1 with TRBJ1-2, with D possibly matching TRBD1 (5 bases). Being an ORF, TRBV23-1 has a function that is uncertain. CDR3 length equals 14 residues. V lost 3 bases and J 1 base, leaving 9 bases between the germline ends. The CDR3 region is CASSQGRGNYGYTF. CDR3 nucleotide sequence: TGCGCCAGCAGTCAGGGGAGGGGTAACTATGGCTACACCTTC.

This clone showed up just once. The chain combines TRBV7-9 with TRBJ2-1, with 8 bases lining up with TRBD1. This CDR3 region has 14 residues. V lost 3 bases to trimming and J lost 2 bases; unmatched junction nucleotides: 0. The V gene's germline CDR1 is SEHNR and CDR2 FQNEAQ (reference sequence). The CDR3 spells CASSLDRAYNEQFF. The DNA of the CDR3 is TGTGCCAGCAGCTTGGACAGGGCCTACAATGAGCAGTTCTTC. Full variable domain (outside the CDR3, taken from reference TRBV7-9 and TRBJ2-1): DTGVSQNPRHKITKRGQNVTFRCDPISEHNRLYWYRQTLGQGPEFLTYFQNEAQLEKSRLLSDRFSAERPKGSFSTLEIQRTEQGDSAMYLCASSLDRAYNEQFFGPGTRLTVL.

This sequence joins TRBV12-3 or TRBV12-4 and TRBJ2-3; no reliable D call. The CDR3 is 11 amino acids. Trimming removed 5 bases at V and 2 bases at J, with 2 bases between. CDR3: CASSLTDTQYF. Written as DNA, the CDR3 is TGTGCCAGCAGTCTCACAGATACGCAGTATTTT.

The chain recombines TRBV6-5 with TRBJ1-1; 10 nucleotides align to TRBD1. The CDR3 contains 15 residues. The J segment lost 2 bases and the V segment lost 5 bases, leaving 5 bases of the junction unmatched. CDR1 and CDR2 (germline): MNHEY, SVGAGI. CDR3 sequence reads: CASSRTGGRNTEAFF. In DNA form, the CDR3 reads TGTGCCAGCAGTCGGACAGGGGGGCGCAACACTGAAGCTTTCTTT.

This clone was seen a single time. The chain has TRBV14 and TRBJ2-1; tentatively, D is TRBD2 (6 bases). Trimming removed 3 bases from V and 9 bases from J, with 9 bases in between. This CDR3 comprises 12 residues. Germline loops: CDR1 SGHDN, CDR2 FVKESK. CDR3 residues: CASSQGGSEQFF. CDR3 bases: TGTGCCAGCAGCCAGGGGGGAAGTGAGCAGTTCTTC.

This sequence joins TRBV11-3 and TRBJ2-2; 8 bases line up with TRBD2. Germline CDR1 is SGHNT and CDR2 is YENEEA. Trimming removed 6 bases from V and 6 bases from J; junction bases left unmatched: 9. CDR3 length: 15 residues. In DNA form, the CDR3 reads TGTGCCAGCAGTTTCGGGGGGGCCAGAGCCGGGGAGCTGTTTTTT. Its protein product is CASSFGGARAGELFF.

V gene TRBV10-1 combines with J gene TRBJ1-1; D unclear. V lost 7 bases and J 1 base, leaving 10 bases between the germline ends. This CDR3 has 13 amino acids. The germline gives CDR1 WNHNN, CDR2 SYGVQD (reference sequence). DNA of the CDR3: TGCGCCAGCACGTACGGGAAGAACACTGAAGCTTTCTTT. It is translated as CASTYGKNTEAFF.

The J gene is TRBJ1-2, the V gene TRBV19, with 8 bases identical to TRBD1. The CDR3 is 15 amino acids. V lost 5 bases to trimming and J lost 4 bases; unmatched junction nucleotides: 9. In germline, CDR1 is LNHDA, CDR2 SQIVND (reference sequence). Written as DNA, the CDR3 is TGTGCCAGTAGTTGGCTTGGACAGGGAGTCTATGGCTACACCTTC. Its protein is CASSWLGQGVYGYTF.

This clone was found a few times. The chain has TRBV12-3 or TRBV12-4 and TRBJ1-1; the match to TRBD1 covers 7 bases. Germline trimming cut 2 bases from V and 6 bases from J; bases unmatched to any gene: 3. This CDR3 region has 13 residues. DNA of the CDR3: TGTGCCAGCAGTTTAAACAGGGGTTCTGAAGCTTTCTTT. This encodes CASSLNRGSEAFF.

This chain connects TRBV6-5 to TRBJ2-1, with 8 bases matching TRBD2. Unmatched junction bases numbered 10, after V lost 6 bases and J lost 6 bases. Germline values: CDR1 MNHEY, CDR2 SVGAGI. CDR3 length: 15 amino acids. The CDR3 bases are TGTGCCAGCAGGCCTTGGGGCGGGGGGACCAATGAGCAGTTCTTC. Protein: CASRPWGGGTNEQFF.

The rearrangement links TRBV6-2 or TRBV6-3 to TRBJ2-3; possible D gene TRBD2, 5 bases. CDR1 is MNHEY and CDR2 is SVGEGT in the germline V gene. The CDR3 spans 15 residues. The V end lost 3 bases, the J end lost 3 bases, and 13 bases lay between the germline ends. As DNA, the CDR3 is TGTGCCAGCAGTTATTCCGGGATACGGACAGATACGCAGTATTTT. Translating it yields CASSYSGIRTDTQYF.

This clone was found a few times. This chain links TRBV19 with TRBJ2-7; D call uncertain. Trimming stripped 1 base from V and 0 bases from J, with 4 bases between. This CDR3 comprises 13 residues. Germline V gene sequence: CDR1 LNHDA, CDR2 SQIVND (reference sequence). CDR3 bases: TGTGCCAGTAGTATAGGTAGCTCCTACGAGCAGTACTTC. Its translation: CASSIGSSYEQYF.

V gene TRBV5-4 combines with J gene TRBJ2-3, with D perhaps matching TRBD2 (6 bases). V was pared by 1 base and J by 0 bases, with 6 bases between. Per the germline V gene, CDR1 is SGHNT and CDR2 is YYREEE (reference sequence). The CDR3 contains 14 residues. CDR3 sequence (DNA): TGTGCCAGCAGCTTGAGCGGGAGCACAGATACGCAGTATTTT. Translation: CASSLSGSTDTQYF.

The CDR3 bases are TGCGCCAGCAGCAGGTTAGGGACAGGGGGCGTAGATACGCAGTATTTT. It yields the protein CASSRLGTGGVDTQYF. The chain links TRBV5-1 to TRBJ2-3; 12 nucleotides align to TRBD1. J lost 5 bases, V lost 4 bases, and 8 bases had no gene match. The CDR3 covers 16 residues. CDR1 SGHRS and CDR2 YFSETQ come from the germline V gene.

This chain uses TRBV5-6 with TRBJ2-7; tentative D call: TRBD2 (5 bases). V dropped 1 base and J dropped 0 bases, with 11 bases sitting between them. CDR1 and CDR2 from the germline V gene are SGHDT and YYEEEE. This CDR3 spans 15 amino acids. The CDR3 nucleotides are TGTGCCAGCAGCTTGTATAGCGTGAGCTCCTACGAGCAGTACTTC. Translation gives CASSLYSVSSYEQYF.

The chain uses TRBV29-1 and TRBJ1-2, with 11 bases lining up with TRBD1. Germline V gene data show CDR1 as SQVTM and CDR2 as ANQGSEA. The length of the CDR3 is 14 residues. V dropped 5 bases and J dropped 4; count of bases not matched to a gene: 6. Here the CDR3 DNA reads TGCAGCGTTTCCGGGGGGACAGGGGGCTATGGCTACACCTTC. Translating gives CSVSGGTGGYGYTF.